The TCR beta chain described here comes from a study of blood T cell repertoires in COVID-19. For the study at large: Some COVID-19 samples were acute and others convalescent; all came from the United States, Italy and Spain. The cDNA or gDNA used as material had been derived from T cells, B-cell-depleted T cells, or PBMCs.

Germline CDR1 LNHNV, CDR2 YYDKDF (reference sequence). V was pared by 3 bases and J by 1 base, with 6 bases between. The CDR3 has 13 amino acids. Authors' data handling: For nucleated cells, counts were estimated from reference gene primer amplification. Using immunoSEQ multiplex PCR, the repertoire was profiled, and TCRdb retains in-frame clones only, with some absent. V, J and clone size reflect that table, while D and trimming were determined from the DNA. The sample includes about 180,000 clones, almost 80% of them seen just once. The chain joins TRBV15 to TRBJ1-1; D is unresolved. This clonotype was sampled from a woman between 65 and 79 years old with acute or convalescent COVID-19. Sequencing was carried out using peripheral blood. CDR3 residues: CATSSTQNTEAFF. CDR3 in DNA: TGTGCCACCAGCAGTACACAGAACACTGAAGCTTTCTTT.